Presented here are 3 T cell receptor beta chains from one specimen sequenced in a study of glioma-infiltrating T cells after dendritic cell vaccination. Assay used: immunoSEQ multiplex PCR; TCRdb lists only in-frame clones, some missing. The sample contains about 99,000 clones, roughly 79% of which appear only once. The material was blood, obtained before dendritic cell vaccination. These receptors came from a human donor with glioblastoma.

CDR3 protein: CASSPWAGLNEKLFF. CDR3 nucleotide sequence: TGTGCCAGCAGTCCCTGGGCAGGCCTTAATGAAAAACTGTTTTTT. This sequence joins TRBV28 and TRBJ1-4; D is ambiguous. CDR3 length equals 15 residues. V lost 5 bases and J 4 bases, leaving 14 bases between the germline ends. Germline CDR1 MDHEN, CDR2 SYDVKM. The full variable domain, rest sourced from reference TRBV28 and TRBJ1-4, is DVKVTQSSRYLVKRTGEKVFLECVQDMDHENMFWYRQDPGLGLRLIYFSYDVKMKEKGDIPEGYSVSREKKERFSLILESASTNQTSMYLCASSPWAGLNEKLFFGSGTQLSVL.

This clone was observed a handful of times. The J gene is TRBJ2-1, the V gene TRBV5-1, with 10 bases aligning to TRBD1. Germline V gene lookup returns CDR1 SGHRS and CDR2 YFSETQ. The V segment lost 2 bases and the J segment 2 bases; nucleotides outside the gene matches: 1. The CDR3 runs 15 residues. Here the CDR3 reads CASSFGQGAYNEQFF. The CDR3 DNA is TGCGCCAGCAGCTTCGGACAGGGGGCCTACAATGAGCAGTTCTTC.

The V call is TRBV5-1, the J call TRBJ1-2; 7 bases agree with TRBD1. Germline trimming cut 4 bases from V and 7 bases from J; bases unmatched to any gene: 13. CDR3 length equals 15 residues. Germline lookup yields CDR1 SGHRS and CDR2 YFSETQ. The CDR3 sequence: CASSPGGDSTSGYTF. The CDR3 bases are TGCGCCAGCAGCCCCGGGGGGGACAGTACTTCTGGCTACACCTTC.